This entry describes one TCR beta chain. Its antigen has not been determined. No base-level quality is on record; no much larger clone is a single base apart. Reading the germline V gene gives CDR1 MNHEY and CDR2 SVGAGI. Relative to germline, V is 6 bases shorter and J is 0 bases shorter, with 11 bases between their ends. There are 14 amino acids in the CDR3, from cysteine to phenylalanine inclusive. The only DNA kept is the CDR3, 42 bases in frame from the first base. The record originates from a study of Tregs in tolerant kidney transplant recipients (dated by TCRdb to between 2018 and 2020). As for the study more broadly: Additional Treg samples were obtained from a roughly 3-day mixed lymphocyte reaction with belatacept, in some cases followed by an approximately 5-day donor restimulation, before recipient CD4+CD25+CD127- cells were sorted. During sorting of primary belatacept mixed lymphocyte reaction cultures, recipient cells were distinguished from donor cells with antibodies. Before combined kidney and bone marrow transplantation, this study identified donor-specific regulatory T cells using TCRbeta sequencing and then followed those same cells after transplant. In a few healthy controls, several methods of expanding Tregs specific for an allogeneic donor were compared by TCRbeta repertoire sequencing.

Points the paper makes about the study in general: Biological reproducibility was not directly assessed, although technical replication error appeared to be minimal. Because only a small number of patients were included, the study had limitations, and the results will need to be validated in larger populations as well as under other immunosuppression protocols. The most biologically relevant and donor-specific TCRbeta repertoire appeared to be identified by expanding Tregs with activated donor B cells.

Blood from healthy controls was obtained either as purchased buffy coats or from healthy volunteers. Healthy control blood was processed to PBMCs with a Ficoll density gradient and then cryopreserved, whereas patient PBMCs were collected both before and after transplant. For TCRbeta CDR3 sequencing, genomic DNA from the sorted cells was extracted using the QIAGEN DNeasy Blood and Tissue Kit. Through immunoSEQ, high-throughput TCRbeta CDR3 sequencing was done commercially, including PCR amplification with internal controls and bias correction. Processing in the source paper ran as follows. Unique productive TCRbeta sequences were defined by CDR3 nucleotide sequence when primers matched and otherwise by CDR3 amino acid sequence together with Vbeta and Jbeta genes. Donor-reactive sequences were defined as at least 5-fold expanded in CFSE-low cells versus unstimulated cells, with frequency of at least 0.01% in CFSE-low cells. Jensen-Shannon divergence calculated on the top 100 TCRbeta sequences ranked by frequency was used to measure repertoire divergence. For samples with multiple sequencing runs, sorting error was corrected separately for each run before the runs were pooled. Entries here come from immuneACCESS through TCRdb and include only in-frame sequences with V and J called. Some clones fail to appear in such tables; in the studies checked, an unresolved V gene covers under half of the shortfall, and the cause of the remainder is unknown. V and J calls and clone size are those listed in that table; D and trimming were worked out from the DNA. The sample yields tens of thousands of clones; roughly 96% were counted once. Roughly 0.34% of the sample lies in the top ten.

The clonotype was recovered from a human donor in good health. The sequence joins TRBV6-5 to TRBJ1-1; confidence is insufficient to name the D gene. Sequencing was done on a sample of Tregs from blood cultured with allogeneic cells. The nucleotide sequence is TGTGCCAGCAGGAAGTCTGCCATGAACACTGAAGCTTTCTTT. Translated, it gives CASRKSAMNTEAFF.